The 16 T cell receptor beta chains given below trace back to one sample, sequenced in a study of response to subunit inactivated influenza vaccine. TCRdb re-called the RT-PCR reads with MiXCR, one entry per CDR3 protein. The table includes 400,000 to 550,000 distinct CDR3 sequences, about 25% detected once. Here the sequenced sample was CD4+ T cells sorted from PBMCs, taken 5 days after vaccination. The receptor set was obtained from a man aged 45-65 years who received an inactivated influenza vaccine.

CDR3 loop: CASSPPALGEQYF. DNA for the CDR3: TGTGCCAGCTCACCACCCGCCCTTGGCGAGCAGTACTTC. The chain joins TRBV18 to TRBJ2-7; D is unresolved. Trimming shortened V by 0 bases and J by 6 bases, and 9 bases separated the two germline ends. The length of the CDR3 is 13 residues. Germline CDR1 is KGHSH and CDR2 is LQKENI.

V gene TRBV24-1 combines with J gene TRBJ2-6; tentative D call: TRBD1 (6 bases). The V end lost 9 bases, the J end lost 0 bases, and 14 bases lay between the germline ends. This CDR3 comprises 16 residues. CDR1 and CDR2 from the germline V gene are KGHDR and SFDVKD. The CDR3 DNA reads TGTGCCACCGCGGACAGTCGAACCTCTGGGGCCAACGTCCTGACTTTC. Translated, it gives CATADSRTSGANVLTF.

The table lists this clonotype with a few counts. The chain uses TRBV5-5 and TRBJ2-7, with 10 bases matching TRBD2. The length of the CDR3 is 13 residues. J was trimmed by 3 bases and V by 3 bases; bases with no gene match: 0. Germline CDR1 is SGHKS and CDR2 is YYEKEE (reference sequence). CDR3 bases: TGTGCCAGCAGCTGGACTAGCGGCTACGAGCAGTACTTC. As protein: CASSWTSGYEQYF.

The chain has TRBV6-5 and TRBJ1-5; D perhaps matches TRBD1 (5 bases). V shed 2 bases and J shed 6 bases, with 14 bases lying between them. This CDR3 is 15 amino acids long. From germline, CDR1 is MNHEY and CDR2 SVGAGI. CDR3 sequence (DNA): TGTGCCAGCAGTTACCGAAACCCGGGGGGTCAGCCCCAGCATTTT. Amino acids: CASSYRNPGGQPQHF.

This clonotype was counted only a few times. The chain has TRBV4-2 and TRBJ1-1; D ambiguous. Germline V gene lookup returns CDR1 LGHNA and CDR2 YNFKEQ. V was cut by 3 bases and J by 5 bases, with 10 bases left in between. The CDR3 loop spans 13 amino acids. The CDR3 DNA reads TGTGCCAGCAGCCACGACATAGGGACTGAAGCTTTCTTT. Protein product: CASSHDIGTEAFF.

The sample holds a few counts of this clonotype. The chain employs TRBV11-2 and TRBJ1-1; unclear D gene. V dropped 8 bases and J dropped 1 base, with 8 bases sitting between them. The CDR3 spans 12 residues. Germline CDR1 reads SGHAT; CDR2 reads FQNNGV. CDR3 nucleotides: TGTGCCAGCCGGCCTCAGAACACTGAAGCTTTCTTT. Translation gives CASRPQNTEAFF.

Of note for this clonotype: One junction end disagrees with the germline gene, perhaps due to a read error. The chain joins TRBV11-2 to TRBJ1-4; D possibly corresponds to TRBD1 (6 bases). This CDR3 has 18 amino acids. The V gene's germline CDR1 is SGHAT and CDR2 FQNNGV. CDR3: CASSLTDSTFSTNKKLFF. In DNA form, the CDR3 reads TGTGCCAGCAGCCTTACGGACAGCACCTTTTCAACTAATAAAAAACTGTTTTTT.

The chain recombines TRBV6-1 with TRBJ2-2, with 7 bases that match TRBD1. J lost 1 base, V lost 6 bases, and 2 bases had no gene match. CDR3 size: 14 residues. Germline V gives CDR1 MNHNS, CDR2 SASEGT. CDR3 sequence: CASSWTGNTGELFF. The CDR3 DNA sequence: TGTGCCAGCAGCTGGACAGGGAACACCGGGGAGCTGTTTTTT.

This clonotype came up a few times. J is TRBJ2-1 and V is TRBV5-1; possibly TRBD1 for D (6 bases). The V and J ends lost 0 bases and 1 base respectively, with 14 bases between them. This CDR3 comprises 17 residues. Germline V gene lookup returns CDR1 SGHRS and CDR2 YFSETQ. The CDR3 sequence is CASSLAPTGMSYNEQFF. CDR3 DNA: TGCGCCAGCAGCTTGGCCCCTACAGGGATGTCCTACAATGAGCAGTTCTTC.

This chain connects TRBV12-3 or TRBV12-4 to TRBJ2-7; D is unresolved. V was pared by 3 bases and J by 2 bases, with 14 bases between. This CDR3 is 15 amino acids long. CDR3 region: CASSFSGQETYEQYF. CDR3 bases: TGTGCCAGCAGTTTTTCCGGGCAGGAGACCTACGAGCAGTACTTC.

This clonotype has a handful of counts. The J gene is TRBJ2-1, the V gene TRBV7-9; D is uncertain. From germline, CDR1 is SEHNR and CDR2 FQNEAQ (reference sequence). The CDR3 is 16 amino acids. Trimming removed 0 bases from V and 2 bases from J, with 11 bases in between. CDR3 residues: CASSLAMASAYNEQFF. In DNA form, the CDR3 reads TGTGCCAGCAGCTTAGCGATGGCGAGCGCCTACAATGAGCAGTTCTTC.

This clonotype was picked up many times. The chain uses TRBV12-3 or TRBV12-4 and TRBJ2-2; D is possibly TRBD1 (6 bases). The CDR3 length is 16 residues. Trimming cost V 7 bases and J 1 base, with 16 bases left between them. CDR3 protein: CASKRSDRLNTGELFF. CDR3 nucleotides: TGTGCCAGCAAAAGGAGTGACAGGCTGAACACCGGGGAGCTGTTTTTT.

The rearrangement uses TRBV5-1 and TRBJ2-1, with 11 bases lining up with TRBD2. Germline CDR1 reads SGHRS; CDR2 reads YFSETQ. V gave up 4 bases and J gave up 8 bases; unmatched junction bases: 11. The CDR3 extends over 16 amino acids. DNA of the CDR3: TGCGCCAGCAGCCGTAGCGGGGGGGCCGTTATAGATGAGCAGTTCTTC. The encoded protein is CASSRSGGAVIDEQFF.

The V and J genes are TRBV12-3 or TRBV12-4 and TRBJ1-6; 9 nucleotides align to TRBD1. This CDR3 contains 15 residues. V dropped 6 bases and J dropped 2; count of bases not matched to a gene: 2. The CDR3 reads CASRDRGTYNSPLHF. The CDR3 DNA sequence: TGTGCCAGCAGGGACAGGGGTACCTATAATTCACCCCTCCACTTT.

This clonotype was counted only a few times. This rearrangement joins TRBV5-1 to TRBJ2-5; D not resolved. V dropped 4 bases and J dropped 2 bases, with 18 bases sitting between them. The CDR3 spans 16 residues. Germline V lookup: CDR1 SGHRS, CDR2 YFSETQ. CDR3 coding DNA: TGCGCCAGCAGCCGAGGACCTAGGACGAATCAAGAGACCCAGTACTTC. Its protein is CASSRGPRTNQETQYF.

The genes are TRBV7-3 and TRBJ2-3, with TRBD2 matching over 8 bases. Unmatched junction bases numbered 15, after V lost 5 bases and J lost 5 bases. The CDR3 covers 17 residues. Germline V gene sequence: CDR1 SGHTA, CDR2 FQGTGA. As DNA, the CDR3 is TGTGCCAGCAGCGTATTACCGGGACTAGGTTTTGGAGATACGCAGTATTTT. Translating gives CASSVLPGLGFGDTQYF. Full variable domain (remainder filled in from reference TRBV7-3 and TRBJ2-3): GAGVSQTPSNKVTEKGKYVELRCDPISGHTALYWYRQSLGQGPEFLIYFQGTGAADDSGLPNDRFFAVRPEGSVSTLKIQRTERGDSAVYLCASSVLPGLGFGDTQYFGPGTRLTVL.